This T cell receptor beta chain came from a study of T cell clusters in autoimmune cytopenias. TRB rearrangements were amplified by touch-down multiplex PCR with mixed TRB-A/B primers. Each CDR3 protein gets one entry in TCRdb, which reprocessed the multiplex PCR reads and gives no DNA. The sample holds about 9,500 distinct CDR3 sequences. Each sample's input was approximately 0.25 ug genomic DNA, 30,000 to 45,000 genome equivalents. This CDR3 is built from 15 residues. This TCR derives from a human donor with an autoimmune cytopenia or autoimmune hepatitis (not recorded which). J is TRBJ1-1 and V is TRBV12-3 or TRBV12-4. Sequenced: peripheral blood. CDR3 sequence: CASSRGDQRNTEAFF.